What follows are 20 T cell receptor beta chains derived from one specimen sequenced in a study of blood T cell repertoires in COVID-19 (dated by TCRdb to about 2020). Library construction relied on the immunoSEQ multiplex PCR assay. TCRdb's version of the immuneACCESS table is confined to in-frame rearrangements and falls short of the full clone set. An unresolved V gene accounts for under half of the shortfall where checked; the remainder is of unknown origin. The sample table shows approximately 270,000 clones, and approximately 89% are seen once. Approximately 8.2% of the sample lies in the top ten. What was sequenced was peripheral blood. These receptors came from a man aged 40-49 years with active or convalescent COVID-19.

Notes on this clone: This clone may be a read error of a much larger clone one base away. This sequence joins TRBV11-2 and TRBJ2-7, with 8 positions matching TRBD1. Trimming cost V 4 bases and J 6 bases; bases outside gene matches: 2. The CDR3 spans 12 residues. The V gene's germline CDR1 is SGHAT and CDR2 FQNNGV. This chain's CDR3 is CASSWTGREQYF. The CDR3 coding sequence is TGTGCCAGCAGCTGGACAGGGCGCGAGCAGTACTTC.

The rearrangement uses TRBV6-5 and TRBJ2-4, with 9 nucleotides matching TRBD2. In germline, CDR1 is MNHEY, CDR2 SVGAGI. J lost 6 bases, V lost 2 bases, and 5 bases had no gene match. This CDR3 comprises 15 residues. DNA of the CDR3: TGTGCCAGCAGTTACGGGCGGGGGGGTGCAAACATTCAGTACTTC. As protein: CASSYGRGGANIQYF.

The CDR3 DNA is TGCGCCAGCAGCTTGGCCGTCCTGCGGGAGAGACCAGATACGCAGTATTTT. This encodes CASSLAVLRERPDTQYF. This rearrangement joins TRBV5-1 to TRBJ2-3; 7 nucleotides match TRBD2. After removal of 0 bases from V and 4 bases from J, the junction contained 11 bases not matched to a gene. The CDR3 extends over 17 amino acids. The germline V gene has CDR1 SGHRS and CDR2 YFSETQ.

This chain connects TRBV5-4 to TRBJ1-1; D not resolved. The length of the CDR3 is 12 residues. Germline loops: CDR1 SGHNT, CDR2 YYREEE (reference sequence). The CDR3 protein is CATRGENTEAFF. The CDR3 DNA is TGTGCAACCCGAGGAGAGAACACTGAAGCTTTCTTT.

This clone was counted once. This chain uses TRBV3-1 (or the pseudogene TRBV3-2) with TRBJ2-1, with unresolved D. Germline lookup yields CDR1 LGHDT and CDR2 YNNKEL (reference sequence). The length of the CDR3 is 15 residues. V was pared by 0 bases and J by 15 bases, with 21 bases between. The CDR3 DNA follows: TGTGCCAGCAGCCAAGAGGAAGGTGCGGTCCTTCTTAGGTTCTTC. Protein product: CASSQEEGAVLLRFF.

This clone has only a few counts. This chain uses TRBV29-1 with TRBJ2-7; TRBD1 is a possible D gene (6 bases). The germline V gene has CDR1 SQVTM and CDR2 ANQGSEA. The CDR3 loop spans 13 amino acids. V was cut by 6 bases and J by 2 bases, with 14 bases left in between. The CDR3 loop reads CSVSQGLPYEQYF. The CDR3 nucleotides are TGCAGCGTCTCACAGGGATTGCCCTACGAGCAGTACTTC.

The chain couples TRBV11-3 to TRBJ2-3; a possible D gene is TRBD2 (6 bases). V lost 1 base to trimming and J lost 1 base, with 6 bases between them. The CDR3 runs to 14 residues. Germline V gene data show CDR1 as SGHNT and CDR2 as YENEEA. The CDR3: CASSLGGGTDTQYF. The CDR3 DNA is TGTGCCAGCAGCTTAGGGGGGGGCACAGATACGCAGTATTTT. The full variable domain, its missing parts supplied by reference TRBV11-3 and TRBJ2-3, is EAGVVQSPRYKIIEKKQPVAFWCNPISGHNTLYWYLQNLGQGPELLIRYENEEAVDDSQLPKDRFSAERLKGVDSTLKIQPAELGDSAVYLCASSLGGGTDTQYFGPGTRLTVL.

The chain employs TRBV18 and TRBJ2-1; 8 nucleotides line up with TRBD1. CDR3 length: 16 amino acids. The ends lost 0 bases at V and 9 bases at J; junction bases unmatched: 10. The germline V gene encodes CDR1 KGHSH and CDR2 LQKENI. The CDR3 DNA reads as TGTGCCAGCTCACCACCGCTACAGGGGGTTCGGGCTGAGCAGTTCTTC. Amino acids: CASSPPLQGVRAEQFF.

This chain joins TRBV15 and TRBJ1-5, with TRBD1 as a possible D gene (5 bases). V was cut by 5 bases and J by 6 bases, with 14 bases left in between. This CDR3 is 14 amino acids long. Germline-derived CDR1 and CDR2 are LNHNV and YYDKDF (reference sequence). CDR3 loop: CATSVVTQGQPQHF. The CDR3 coding sequence is TGTGCCACCAGCGTAGTTACCCAGGGTCAGCCCCAGCATTTT.

The chain couples TRBV19 to TRBJ1-5; 7 positions match TRBD1. Looked up from germline, CDR1 is LNHDA and CDR2 is SQIVND (reference sequence). CDR3 length: 15 amino acids. After removal of 5 bases from V and 6 bases from J, the junction contained 10 bases not matched to a gene. CDR3 nucleotides: TGTGCCAGTAGTTCCAAGGGGGCGCGAAGTCAGCCCCAGCATTTT. This translates into CASSSKGARSQPQHF.

This rearrangement joins TRBV11-2 to TRBJ2-7; 8 bases line up with TRBD2. V gave up 4 bases and J gave up 2 bases; unmatched junction bases: 16. The CDR3 is 18 residues long. CDR1 and CDR2 (germline): SGHAT, FQNNGV. The CDR3, as DNA: TGTGCCAGCAGCTCGCTCCGTAGCGGGGCGAAAGTCCCCTACGAGCAGTACTTC. It encodes CASSSLRSGAKVPYEQYF.

The chain recombines TRBV5-1 with TRBJ2-3, with D tentatively TRBD2 (6 bases). The V gene's germline CDR1 is SGHRS and CDR2 YFSETQ. Trimming removed 3 bases at V and 0 bases at J, with 8 bases between. The CDR3 has 14 amino acids. The CDR3 DNA is TGCGCCAGCAGCTCGGGGGACAGCACAGATACGCAGTATTTT. Residues: CASSSGDSTDTQYF.

The chain uses TRBV3-1 (or the pseudogene TRBV3-2) and TRBJ1-2, with D possibly TRBD1 on 6 matching bases. The germline V gene encodes CDR1 LGHDT and CDR2 YNNKEL (reference sequence). Trimming took off 1 base at V and 7 bases at J, with 7 bases between the two ends. This CDR3 contains 12 residues. Here the CDR3 reads CASSQAGAGYTF. CDR3 DNA sequence: TGTGCCAGCAGCCAAGCAGGGGCTGGCTACACCTTC.

V usage is TRBV24-1 and J usage is TRBJ2-1, with 7 positions matching TRBD2. CDR3 length: 14 residues. The J segment lost 7 bases and the V segment lost 9 bases, leaving 11 bases of the junction unmatched. CDR1 and CDR2 from the germline V gene are KGHDR and SFDVKD. The CDR3 loop is CATSREGGWNEQFF. In nucleotides, the CDR3 is TGTGCCACCTCGAGGGAGGGCGGGTGGAATGAGCAGTTCTTC.

This chain links TRBV3-1 (or the pseudogene TRBV3-2) with TRBJ1-5, with TRBD1 matching 7 bases. The CDR3 totals 14 residues. Germline V gene lookup returns CDR1 LGHDT and CDR2 YNNKEL (reference sequence). Unmatched junction bases numbered 3, after V lost 4 bases and J lost 3 bases. CDR3 sequence reads: CASSRQGVNQPQHF. In DNA, the CDR3 is TGTGCCAGCAGCCGTCAGGGGGTCAATCAGCCCCAGCATTTT.

The chain combines TRBV6-5 with TRBJ2-5, with TRBD1 matching over 7 bases. V was clipped by 0 bases and J by 5 bases; unmatched bases: 9. Germline values: CDR1 MNHEY, CDR2 SVGAGI. This CDR3 contains 16 residues. The CDR3 loop is CASSYSTGERSETQYF. In DNA, the CDR3 is TGTGCCAGCAGTTACTCTACAGGGGAAAGATCGGAGACCCAGTACTTC.

This chain uses TRBV30 with TRBJ2-1, with TRBD1 matching over 7 bases. The CDR3 has 13 amino acids. CDR1 is GTSNPN, CDR2 SVGIG, per germline (reference sequence). The V segment lost 5 bases and the J segment 9 bases; nucleotides outside the gene matches: 10. The DNA of the CDR3 is TGTGCCTGGGGGACAGTCCATGATGGTGAGCAGTTCTTC. As protein: CAWGTVHDGEQFF.

The DNA for the CDR3 is TGTGCCAGAAGCTTGGCCGGGACTAGCGGGGGCGCTGGCACAGATACGCAGTATTTT. Its protein is CARSLAGTSGGAGTDTQYF. The chain links TRBV5-3 to TRBJ2-3, with 14 bases identical to TRBD2. TRBV5-3 falls under the ORF class, with uncertain function. Trimming removed 0 bases from V and 1 base from J; junction bases left unmatched: 7. The CDR3 is 19 residues long.

The rearrangement joins TRBV2 to TRBJ1-1; D remains unclear. The germline gives CDR1 SNHLY, CDR2 FYNNEI. The germline V and J ends were trimmed by 6 bases and 1 base, with 9 bases remaining between them. This CDR3 has 13 amino acids. The CDR3 here is CASRLASNTEAFF. The CDR3 DNA sequence: TGTGCCAGCAGACTCGCCTCGAACACTGAAGCTTTCTTT.

This clone was picked up one time. The chain carries TRBV3-1 (or the pseudogene TRBV3-2) and TRBJ1-3, with 7 bases aligning to TRBD1. Germline trimming cut 1 base from V and 4 bases from J; bases unmatched to any gene: 13. CDR3 length equals 18 residues. Germline values: CDR1 LGHDT, CDR2 YNNKEL (reference sequence). Written as DNA, the CDR3 is TGTGCCAGCAGCCAAGGGCGATTATCGACAGGGCCCGGAAACACCATATATTTT. Amino acids: CASSQGRLSTGPGNTIYF.